Following are 5 T cell receptor beta chains from one sample sequenced in a study of breast tumors, draining lymph nodes, adjacent tissues. MiXCR was run by TCRdb on the multiplex PCR reads, yielding one entry per CDR3 protein. This sample yields 30,000 to 40,000 distinct CDR3 sequences, of which 36% are seen a single time; roughly a tenth belongs to the top ten. Input material: breast tumor tissue. These receptors all come from a female donor with breast cancer. Some clones in this sample may be carry-over from other donors' samples.

This clonotype was counted at least ten times. The chain combines TRBV20-1 with TRBJ1-5; 8 nucleotides agree with TRBD1. The CDR3 is 14 amino acids. Germline V CDR1 and CDR2: DFQATT, SNEGSKA (reference sequence). The ends lost 2 bases at V and 3 bases at J; junction bases unmatched: 3. The DNA of the CDR3 is TGCAGTGCTAGACAGGGGGCCTTCAATCAGCCCCAGCATTTT. This codes for CSARQGAFNQPQHF.

This clonotype was counted at least ten times. This rearrangement joins TRBV11-3 to TRBJ2-5, with TRBD1 matching 9 bases. This CDR3 is built from 16 residues. Germline trimming cut 5 bases from V and 2 bases from J; bases unmatched to any gene: 9. CDR1 and CDR2 from the germline V gene are SGHNT and YENEEA. The CDR3 DNA reads as TGTGCCAGCAGCACCGGACAGGGGAATTGGCAAGAGACCCAGTACTTC. It codes for CASSTGQGNWQETQYF.

The V gene is TRBV5-1, the J gene TRBJ2-1, with 9 bases that match TRBD1. Germline CDR1 is SGHRS and CDR2 is YFSETQ. The CDR3 runs to 16 residues. After removal of 1 base from V and 4 bases from J, the junction contained 6 bases not matched to a gene. The CDR3 loop is CASSLFIGQGYNEQFF. CDR3 DNA: TGCGCCAGCAGCTTGTTTATTGGACAGGGGTACAATGAGCAGTTCTTC.

This clonotype showed up many times. The chain has TRBV7-8 and TRBJ1-4; D is unresolved. V dropped 5 bases and J dropped 0 bases, with 10 bases sitting between them. This CDR3 region has 15 residues. Looked up from germline, CDR1 is SGHVS and CDR2 is FQNEAQ. CDR3 sequence (DNA): TGTGCCAGCAGCGAGAGACGGACAACTAATGAAAAACTGTTTTTT. This translates into CASSERRTTNEKLFF.

The chain recombines TRBV20-1 with TRBJ2-7, with TRBD1 matching over 9 bases. The V segment lost 1 base and the J segment 1 base; nucleotides outside the gene matches: 2. From germline, CDR1 is DFQATT and CDR2 SNEGSKA (reference sequence). The CDR3 has 14 amino acids. CDR3 nucleotides: TGCAGTGCTAGAGCCGGGACAGGGTCCTACGAGCAGTACTTC. Translated, it gives CSARAGTGSYEQYF.